The 4 T cell receptor beta chains below come from one sample, sequenced in a study of breast tumors, draining lymph nodes, adjacent tissues. TCRdb fed the multiplex PCR reads into MiXCR, producing one record per CDR3 protein. In the table there are tens of thousands of distinct CDR3 sequences, about 20% of which are singletons. Samples came from axillary lymph nodes draining the breast cancer. Material for sequencing was axillary lymph node tissue. The receptors were gathered from a female donor with breast cancer. Some clones in this sample may be carry-over from other donors' samples.

The chain has TRBV28 and TRBJ1-5, with D maybe TRBD1 (6 bases). The CDR3 sequence is 14 residues long. V lost 3 bases to trimming and J lost 6 bases, with 12 bases between them. Germline values: CDR1 MDHEN, CDR2 SYDVKM. CDR3 sequence reads: CASSFGGAGQPQHF. Written as DNA, the CDR3 is TGTGCCAGCAGTTTTGGGGGGGCTGGTCAGCCCCAGCATTTT.

This clonotype occurred many times. This sequence joins TRBV19 and TRBJ2-2; D might be TRBD1 or TRBD2, each matching 5 bases. Germline V lookup: CDR1 LNHDA, CDR2 SQIVND (reference sequence). This CDR3 has 12 residues. V lost 7 bases and J 8 bases, leaving 11 bases between the germline ends. CDR3 sequence (DNA): TGTGCCAGTATCGACTGGGGGGGGGAGCTGTTTTTT. Its translation is CASIDWGGELFF.

The CDR3 DNA follows: TGTGCCAGCAGTTTATACCGGGACAGAACCTACGAGCAGTACTTC. This codes for CASSLYRDRTYEQYF. This rearrangement joins TRBV12-3 or TRBV12-4 to TRBJ2-7, with TRBD1 matching 7 bases. V trimming: 2 bases; J trimming: 2 bases; junction bases outside the gene matches: 6. This CDR3 contains 15 residues.

Note on this clonotype: A much larger clonotype is one base distant, so this may be a read error. The chain uses TRBV4-3 and TRBJ2-1; 10 nucleotides align to TRBD1. V shed 5 bases and J 7 bases; nucleotides not matched to a gene: 14. CDR3 length: 17 residues. Germline V gene lookup returns CDR1 LGHNA and CDR2 YSLEER. The CDR3 DNA reads TGCGCCAGCAGCTCCCGGGGACAGGGGCGGAGGGGGAATGAGCAGTTCTTC. Protein: CASSSRGQGRRGNEQFF.